These 25 T cell receptor beta chains were sequenced from one sample in a study of post-analysis software for immune sequencing data. No antigen has been assigned to these receptors. TCR beta cDNA libraries had unique molecular identifiers. MiXCR was run by TCRdb on the PCR reads, yielding one entry per CDR3 protein. The sample lists hundreds of thousands of distinct CDR3 sequences; 44% were seen once. Findings and limits, study-wide: Higher frequency in patients than in controls was seen for roughly five TRBV segments, with TRBV5-6, TRBV5-1 and TRBV20-1 among them.

Sequencing was performed on blood. Receptors originate from a girl under 18 with multiple sclerosis.

The V and J genes are TRBV12-3 or TRBV12-4 and TRBJ1-2; weak D call: TRBD1 (5 bases). V dropped 7 bases and J dropped 4 bases, with 13 bases sitting between them. The length of the CDR3 is 13 residues. In DNA, the CDR3 is TGTGCCAGCAAGGTCGGAGGGGCCTATGGCTACACCTTC. As protein: CASKVGGAYGYTF.

V usage is TRBV7-9 and J usage is TRBJ2-1, with D possibly being TRBD1 (5 bases). With 8 bases removed from V and 10 bases from J, the gap between germline ends came to 15 bases. CDR1 is SEHNR and CDR2 is FQNEAQ in the germline V gene (reference sequence). The CDR3 sequence is 12 residues long. In DNA form, the CDR3 reads TGTGCCAGCGCGACAGATTCGGGCGAGCAGTTCTTC. Amino acids: CASATDSGEQFF. Full variable domain (outside the CDR3, taken from reference TRBV7-9 and TRBJ2-1): DTGVSQNPRHKITKRGQNVTFRCDPISEHNRLYWYRQTLGQGPEFLTYFQNEAQLEKSRLLSDRFSAERPKGSFSTLEIQRTEQGDSAMYLCASATDSGEQFFGPGTRLTVL.

This clonotype was detected a few times. The CDR3 DNA is TGCGCCAGCAGTGAACCAGGGAGAAACAATGAGCAGTTCTTC. Its protein is CASSEPGRNNEQFF. The rearrangement links TRBV10-2 to TRBJ2-1; D tentatively reads TRBD1 or TRBD2 (5 bases each). Trimming removed 3 bases from V and 5 bases from J, with 11 bases in between. Germline CDR1 and CDR2: WSHSY and SAAADI. CDR3 size: 14 residues.

For this clonotype: Lacking the conserved final phenylalanine or tryptophan, this CDR3 likely reflects a read error. The J gene is TRBJ2-3, the V gene TRBV7-6; 9 bases agree with TRBD2. In germline, CDR1 is SGHVS, CDR2 FNYEAQ. The CDR3 loop spans 16 amino acids. V trimming: 2 bases; J trimming: 3 bases; junction bases outside the gene matches: 6. The CDR3 protein is CASSLSKAGGTDTQYV. The CDR3 nucleotides are TGTGCCAGCAGCTTATCTAAGGCGGGAGGGACAGATACGCAGTATGTT.

V usage is TRBV29-1 and J usage is TRBJ2-3, with a possible D match to TRBD2 (7 bases). V lost 7 bases to trimming and J lost 0 bases, with 14 bases between them. The germline V gene has CDR1 SQVTM and CDR2 ANQGSEA. The CDR3 runs to 14 residues. The CDR3 DNA follows: TGCAGCGCGCCCCGGGGGGCTAGCACAGATACGCAGTATTTT. This sequence encodes CSAPRGASTDTQYF.

The chain is built from TRBV5-6 and TRBJ1-5; D is undetermined. Between the trimmed V and J ends, which lost 2 bases and 2 bases, there was a span of 8 bases. This CDR3 is built from 14 residues. Germline assignment: CDR1 SGHDT and CDR2 YYEEEE. The CDR3 loop is CASSLMEGNQPQHF. In DNA form, the CDR3 reads TGTGCCAGCAGCTTAATGGAGGGCAATCAGCCCCAGCATTTT.

The V and J genes are TRBV27 and TRBJ2-5; possible D gene TRBD2, 5 bases. This CDR3 comprises 12 residues. CDR1 is MNHEY, CDR2 SMNVEV, per germline (reference sequence). V lost 6 bases and J lost 3, with 8 bases in between. The CDR3 nucleotides are TGTGCCAGCAGCCCGGGAAAAGAGACCCAGTACTTC. Its translation: CASSPGKETQYF.

This clonotype was seen more than once but under ten times. The rearrangement joins TRBV5-1 to TRBJ2-5; 10 bases match TRBD1. Germline V lookup: CDR1 SGHRS, CDR2 YFSETQ. Germline trimming cut 0 bases from V and 4 bases from J; bases unmatched to any gene: 3. CDR3 length equals 15 residues. This chain's CDR3 is CASSLATGGRETQYF. CDR3 in DNA: TGCGCCAGCAGCTTGGCGACAGGGGGCCGAGAGACCCAGTACTTC.

This chain uses TRBV7-9 with TRBJ1-2; 11 bases line up with TRBD1. CDR3 length equals 15 residues. The germline V gene encodes CDR1 SEHNR and CDR2 FQNEAQ (reference sequence). With V trimmed by 4 bases and J by 5 bases, 6 bases remained unmatched. CDR3 nucleotides: TGTGCCAGCAGCTATGACTGGGACAGGGGGTATGGCTACACCTTC. Its translation: CASSYDWDRGYGYTF.

This clonotype has only a few counts. The chain uses TRBV20-1 and TRBJ2-1; no clear D. This CDR3 is 11 amino acids long. The V and J ends lost 3 bases and 8 bases respectively, with 8 bases between them. CDR1 is DFQATT, CDR2 SNEGSKA, per germline (reference sequence). This CDR3 is CSASSEYEQFF. The CDR3 DNA reads TGCAGTGCTAGTTCCGAATATGAGCAGTTCTTC.

This clonotype came up a few times. The J gene is TRBJ2-3, the V gene TRBV24-1; D possibly corresponds to TRBD2 (6 bases). Germline loops: CDR1 KGHDR, CDR2 SFDVKD. The CDR3 runs to 16 residues. With 5 bases removed from V and 2 bases from J, the gap between germline ends came to 16 bases. This CDR3 reads CATSVSGGIHTDTQYF. In DNA form, the CDR3 reads TGTGCCACCAGTGTAAGTGGCGGGATTCACACAGATACGCAGTATTTT.

Only a few counts were recorded for this clonotype. This chain links TRBV7-9 with TRBJ2-7; tentatively, D is TRBD2 (5 bases). Trimming removed 5 bases from V and 0 bases from J, with 11 bases in between. The CDR3 loop spans 14 amino acids. CDR1 is SEHNR, CDR2 FQNEAQ, per germline (reference sequence). CDR3 region: CASSQAAGSYEQYF. As DNA, the CDR3 is TGTGCCAGCAGCCAAGCGGCGGGCTCCTACGAGCAGTACTTC.

This clonotype has a handful of counts. The V and J genes are TRBV6-1 and TRBJ2-6; no clear D gene. Trimming removed 6 bases from V and 0 bases from J, with 18 bases in between. The CDR3 runs to 18 residues. The germline V gene has CDR1 MNHNS and CDR2 SASEGT. The chain's CDR3 is CASSQDAYPSSGANVLTF. The CDR3 DNA is TGTGCCAGCAGCCAAGACGCGTACCCCTCCTCTGGGGCCAACGTCCTGACTTTC.

The sample holds a few counts of this clonotype. The chain combines TRBV29-1 with TRBJ1-2, with 8 bases lining up with TRBD1. The CDR3 has 16 residues. V trimming: 6 bases; J trimming: 6 bases; junction bases outside the gene matches: 18. Germline values: CDR1 SQVTM, CDR2 ANQGSEA. The CDR3 reads CSVAGQAQEYMHGYTF. The CDR3 DNA reads as TGCAGCGTGGCGGGACAGGCCCAAGAATATATGCATGGCTACACCTTC. The whole variable domain, remainder taken from reference TRBV29-1 and TRBJ1-2, is SAVISQKPSRDICQRGTSLTIQCQVDSQVTMMFWYRQQPGQSLTLIATANQGSEATYESGFVIDKFPISRPNLTFSTLTVSNMSPEDSSIYLCSVAGQAQEYMHGYTFGSGTRLTVV.

This clonotype is a singleton in its sample. The V and J genes are TRBV20-1 and TRBJ1-4; D uncertain. The V and J ends lost 3 bases and 10 bases respectively, with 9 bases between them. CDR3 length: 11 amino acids. Looked up from germline, CDR1 is DFQATT and CDR2 is SNEGSKA (reference sequence). CDR3 protein: CSASFRGKLFF. The CDR3 region has the DNA TGCAGTGCTAGTTTTCGAGGAAAACTGTTTTTT.

This clonotype came up once. The V gene is TRBV10-3, the J gene TRBJ1-2; possibly TRBD1 for D (5 bases). This CDR3 region has 18 residues. V lost 6 bases and J 4 bases, leaving 27 bases between the germline ends. The V gene's germline CDR1 is ENHRY and CDR2 SYGVKD. The CDR3: CAIRAGQGESQRPYGYTF. The CDR3 DNA reads as TGTGCCATCAGGGCCGGACAAGGGGAATCACAGAGGCCCTATGGCTACACCTTC.

This clonotype was counted only a few times. The V and J genes are TRBV12-3 or TRBV12-4 and TRBJ1-6, with TRBD1 as a possible D gene (6 bases). The CDR3 is 16 amino acids. V gave up 0 bases and J gave up 11 bases, with 17 bases separating them. The CDR3, as DNA: TGTGCCAGCAGTTTAGCCCCCCAGCAGGGGAGGACACCCCTCCACTTT. As protein: CASSLAPQQGRTPLHF.

The CDR3 protein is CASSLGVAGGNEQYF. CDR3 nucleotide sequence: TGTGCCAGCAGCTTAGGGGTAGCGGGAGGGAATGAGCAGTACTTC. The chain joins TRBV7-2 to TRBJ2-5; TRBD2 matches at 11 bases. The ends lost 1 base at V and 11 bases at J; junction bases unmatched: 9. Germline V gene sequence: CDR1 SGHTA, CDR2 FQGNSA. The CDR3 loop spans 15 amino acids. Variable domain in full (rest from reference TRBV7-2 and TRBJ2-5): GAGVSQSPSNKVTEKGKDVELRCDPISGHTALYWYRQSLGQGLEFLIYFQGNSAPDKSGLPSDRFSAERTGGSVSTLTIQRTQQEDSAVYLCASSLGVAGGNEQYFGPGTRLLVL.

This sequence joins TRBV9 and TRBJ2-1, with a tentative D call TRBD2 (5 bases). This CDR3 is built from 15 residues. V was shortened by 0 bases and J by 2 bases, with 9 bases between the two germline ends. CDR1 and CDR2 from the germline V gene are SGDLS and YYNGEE. CDR3 residues: CASSVEEGTYNEQFF. In DNA, the CDR3 is TGTGCCAGCAGCGTAGAAGAGGGAACCTACAATGAGCAGTTCTTC.

The DNA of the CDR3 is TGTGCCAGCAGCTTGTTATGGGGCAATCAGCCCCAGCATTTT. It encodes CASSLLWGNQPQHF. The J gene is TRBJ1-5, the V gene TRBV5-6; unclear D gene. The V end was cut by 1 base, the J end by 2 bases, with 7 bases between. There are 14 residues in the CDR3. Germline V gene sequence: CDR1 SGHDT, CDR2 YYEEEE.

This clonotype was counted a single time. This rearrangement joins TRBV5-1 to TRBJ1-1; TRBD1 might be the D (5 bases). Per the germline V gene, CDR1 is SGHRS and CDR2 is YFSETQ. The V gene lost 0 bases and the J gene lost 0 bases, with 15 bases spanning the gap. The CDR3 runs to 17 residues. The CDR3: CASSLGGAGYMNTEAFF. The CDR3 bases are TGCGCCAGCAGCTTGGGAGGGGCAGGGTATATGAACACTGAAGCTTTCTTT.

The chain couples TRBV12-3 or TRBV12-4 to TRBJ2-3, with 9 positions matching TRBD1. This CDR3 contains 15 residues. J gave up 6 bases and V 4 bases, and 8 bases lay outside the gene matches. CDR3 DNA: TGTGCCAGCAGTTCATCGGACAGGGGTCCGGATACGCAGTATTTT. It is translated as CASSSSDRGPDTQYF.

This chain links TRBV6-2 or TRBV6-3 with TRBJ1-2, with D uncertain. This CDR3 has 14 amino acids. Deletions cut 2 bases from V and 8 bases from J, with 15 bases between. CDR1 and CDR2 from the germline V gene are MNHEY and SVGEGT. For the CDR3, the DNA is TGTGCCAGCAGTTACGCAGCAGAGGCTACGGGCTACACCTTC. Its translation is CASSYAAEATGYTF.

This sequence joins TRBV10-3 and TRBJ2-5; 7 bases agree with TRBD1. Judging by the DNA end, TRBJ2-7 fits better; the J call may be wrong. Germline assignment: CDR1 ENHRY and CDR2 SYGVKD. The CDR3 is made up of 16 amino acids. The CDR3 spells CAISEVAKTGEDEQYF. The CDR3 DNA sequence: TGTGCCATCAGTGAAGTAGCGAAAACAGGGGAAGACGAGCAGTACTTC.

The rearrangement links TRBV7-9 to TRBJ2-1; 7 bases match TRBD2. The CDR3 is made up of 16 amino acids. In germline, CDR1 is SEHNR, CDR2 FQNEAQ (reference sequence). After removal of 1 base from V and 7 bases from J, the junction contained 10 bases not matched to a gene. CDR3 in amino acids: CASSLVGGGRRNEQFF. The CDR3 region has the DNA TGTGCCAGCAGCTTAGTAGGCGGCGGGAGACGGAATGAGCAGTTCTTC. Full variable domain (rest looked up from reference TRBV7-9 and TRBJ2-1): DTGVSQNPRHKITKRGQNVTFRCDPISEHNRLYWYRQTLGQGPEFLTYFQNEAQLEKSRLLSDRFSAERPKGSFSTLEIQRTEQGDSAMYLCASSLVGGGRRNEQFFGPGTRLTVL.